The 30 T cell receptor beta chains given below trace back to one sample, sequenced in a study of blood T cell repertoires in COVID-19. Assay used: immunoSEQ multiplex PCR; TCRdb lists only in-frame clones, some missing. The sample has around 250,000 clones, roughly four fifths seen once. The source material was PBMCs or T cells enriched from blood (not recorded which). These receptors all stem from a man aged 35 to 55 who had recovered from COVID-19.

The chain employs TRBV7-2 and TRBJ2-1; TRBD2 matches at 8 bases. Per the germline V gene, CDR1 is SGHTA and CDR2 is FQGNSA. This CDR3 region has 14 residues. V lost 4 bases and J lost 7; bases outside the gene matches: 6. The CDR3 is CASSSSLAGNEQFF. The CDR3 DNA reads TGTGCCAGCAGCTCCTCTCTAGCGGGTAATGAGCAGTTCTTC.

The rearrangement joins TRBV15 to TRBJ2-7; 8 nucleotides match TRBD1. V trimming: 0 bases; J trimming: 6 bases; junction bases outside the gene matches: 4. Germline lookup yields CDR1 LNHNV and CDR2 YYDKDF (reference sequence). CDR3 size: 14 residues. CDR3 in DNA: TGTGCCACCAGCAGAGAAACAGGGGGAAGCGAGCAGTACTTC. As protein: CATSRETGGSEQYF.

This chain joins TRBV29-1 and TRBJ2-7; D gene ambiguous. The CDR3 is 13 amino acids. Trimming took 4 bases from V and 0 from J, leaving 10 bases between them. Looked up from germline, CDR1 is SQVTM and CDR2 is ANQGSEA. Here the CDR3 DNA reads TGCAGCGTTGCTGGCGGAGCCTCCTACGAGCAGTACTTC. This sequence encodes CSVAGGASYEQYF.

The rearrangement links TRBV30 to TRBJ1-5; D remains unclear. This CDR3 contains 13 residues. CDR1 GTSNPN and CDR2 SVGIG come from the germline V gene (reference sequence). Between the trimmed V and J ends, which lost 7 bases and 1 base, there was a span of 11 bases. The CDR3 nucleotides read TGTGCCTTTGCCCCGGGGAGCAATCAGCCCCAGCATTTT. Its translation is CAFAPGSNQPQHF.

The chain employs TRBV4-1 and TRBJ2-3; D is perhaps TRBD2 (6 bases). This CDR3 region has 17 residues. V dropped 4 bases and J dropped 2 bases, with 19 bases sitting between them. Germline V gene lookup returns CDR1 MGHRA and CDR2 YSYEKL. CDR3 protein: CASSLTGLSKNTDTQYF. The DNA for the CDR3 is TGCGCCAGCAGCCTAACGGGACTCTCAAAAAACACAGATACGCAGTATTTT.

This chain joins TRBV9 and TRBJ2-1; 9 nucleotides align to TRBD2. Looked up from germline, CDR1 is SGDLS and CDR2 is YYNGEE. This CDR3 is 14 amino acids long. Germline trimming cut 3 bases from V and 8 bases from J; bases unmatched to any gene: 6. CDR3 residues: CASSALAGFYEQFF. CDR3 DNA sequence: TGTGCCAGCAGCGCCCTAGCGGGGTTCTATGAGCAGTTCTTC.

The chain employs TRBV5-1 and TRBJ1-1, with a tentative D call TRBD1 (5 bases). V was shortened by 6 bases and J by 1 base, with 13 bases between the two germline ends. Germline CDR1 is SGHRS and CDR2 is YFSETQ. The CDR3 has 14 amino acids. The CDR3 nucleotides are TGCGCCAGCACCATACTAACAGGGAACACTGAAGCTTTCTTT. Translation gives CASTILTGNTEAFF.

The chain recombines TRBV18 with TRBJ1-1, with 9 nucleotides matching TRBD1. J lost 4 bases, V lost 4 bases, and 10 bases had no gene match. Germline lookup yields CDR1 KGHSH and CDR2 LQKENI. CDR3 size: 16 residues. The CDR3, as DNA: TGTGCCAGCTCACGAGGGACAGGGACCGATGGCACTGAAGCTTTCTTT. This codes for CASSRGTGTDGTEAFF.

The genes are TRBV11-2 and TRBJ2-2, with 12 bases aligning to TRBD2. The V gene end was trimmed by 7 bases and the J gene end by 4 bases; junction bases not matched to a gene: 4. The CDR3 consists of 15 residues. Germline CDR1 SGHAT, CDR2 FQNNGV. DNA for the CDR3: TGTGCCAGCACTCCACTAGCGGGAGGCACCGGGGAGCTGTTTTTT. Translating it yields CASTPLAGGTGELFF.

The CDR3 spells CASSLLRGAYEQYF. The CDR3 DNA sequence: TGTGCCAGCAGCTTATTGCGGGGAGCCTACGAGCAGTACTTC. The V call is TRBV7-6, the J call TRBJ2-7, with a possible D match to TRBD2 (6 bases). V lost 2 bases to trimming and J lost 2 bases, with 10 bases between them. Per the germline V gene, CDR1 is SGHVS and CDR2 is FNYEAQ. The CDR3 runs 14 residues.

In its sample, this clone was seen once. The chain recombines TRBV29-1 with TRBJ1-1, with a possible D match to TRBD1 (6 bases). The CDR3 is 12 amino acids. Germline V gene data show CDR1 as SQVTM and CDR2 as ANQGSEA. Between the trimmed V and J ends, which lost 6 bases and 7 bases, there was a span of 15 bases. The CDR3 DNA reads as TGCAGCGTCGGAGGGGGGGAGGTTGAAGCTTTCTTT. Translation gives CSVGGGEVEAFF.

In the case of this clone: Other nucleotide sequences from this sample produce the same CDR3. J is TRBJ2-2 and V is TRBV5-1; weak D call: TRBD1 (5 bases). Germline assignment: CDR1 SGHRS and CDR2 YFSETQ. The V end was cut by 0 bases, the J end by 2 bases, with 8 bases between. The CDR3 covers 15 residues. The CDR3 DNA reads TGCGCCAGCAGCTTGGGGGGCTCCAACACCGGGGAGCTGTTTTTT. Protein: CASSLGGSNTGELFF.

CDR3 bases: TGTGCCAGCAGCGTAGGGCCCTTTAATCAGCCCCAGCATTTT. Its translation: CASSVGPFNQPQHF. The rearrangement uses TRBV9 and TRBJ1-5; D uncertain. CDR3 length: 14 residues. Trimming took 0 bases from V and 4 from J, leaving 8 bases between them. Per the germline V gene, CDR1 is SGDLS and CDR2 is YYNGEE.

The V call is TRBV7-2, the J call TRBJ2-7; D not certain. CDR3 length: 14 amino acids. Trimming took off 7 bases at V and 0 bases at J, with 13 bases between the two ends. Germline-derived CDR1 and CDR2 are SGHTA and FQGNSA. This CDR3 is CASTRGVSSYEQYF. Here the CDR3 DNA reads TGTGCCAGCACGAGAGGAGTAAGCTCCTACGAGCAGTACTTC.

This clone appeared once. This rearrangement joins TRBV2 to TRBJ2-7; 8 nucleotides match TRBD1. CDR3 size: 14 residues. The ends lost 5 bases at V and 5 bases at J; junction bases unmatched: 8. Germline V lookup: CDR1 SNHLY, CDR2 FYNNEI. The CDR3 bases are TGTGCCAGCAGTCGGACAGGGTCCTTAGACGAGCAGTACTTC. This gives the protein CASSRTGSLDEQYF.

This clone was found a few times. The chain carries TRBV7-8 and TRBJ2-2, with TRBD2 identical over 9 bases. The V and J ends lost 2 bases and 6 bases, in that order; junction bases with no gene match: 4. Looked up from germline, CDR1 is SGHVS and CDR2 is FQNEAQ. The CDR3 contains 15 residues. The CDR3, as DNA: TGTGCCAGCAGCTTATTAGCGGGAGATGCCGGGGAGCTGTTTTTT. This translates into CASSLLAGDAGELFF.

This chain joins TRBV15 and TRBJ2-7; 9 nucleotides match TRBD1. The germline gives CDR1 LNHNV, CDR2 YYDKDF (reference sequence). Losses at the gene ends were 4 bases for V and 4 bases for J; bases not matched to a gene: 5. The CDR3 runs to 14 residues. CDR3 nucleotide sequence: TGTGCCACCAGCAAAGGGGACAGGGTGTACGAGCAGTACTTC. It translates to CATSKGDRVYEQYF.

This chain uses TRBV7-3 with TRBJ1-6, with D possibly TRBD1 on 5 matching bases. CDR3 length equals 13 residues. Per the germline V gene, CDR1 is SGHTA and CDR2 is FQGTGA. V was trimmed by 8 bases and J by 10 bases, leaving 15 bases between them. DNA for the CDR3: TGTGCCAGCGCCCAAGGGGTAGACTCACCCCTCCACTTT. Protein sequence: CASAQGVDSPLHF.

The V gene is TRBV7-9, the J gene TRBJ1-2; D ambiguous. V gave up 2 bases and J gave up 0 bases, with 7 bases separating them. The germline V gene encodes CDR1 SEHNR and CDR2 FQNEAQ (reference sequence). The CDR3 covers 14 residues. The chain's CDR3 is CASSLPGSNYGYTF. The DNA for the CDR3 is TGTGCCAGCAGCTTACCGGGTTCTAACTATGGCTACACCTTC.

V is TRBV18 and J is TRBJ2-5; D is uncertain. V lost 1 base and J lost 1, with 7 bases in between. The germline gives CDR1 KGHSH, CDR2 LQKENI. The length of the CDR3 is 14 residues. As DNA, the CDR3 is TGTGCCAGCTCACCACAGCTCGGCCAAGAGACCCAGTACTTC. This sequence encodes CASSPQLGQETQYF.

This clone has only one observation. The rearrangement joins TRBV20-1 to TRBJ2-7; 7 bases map to TRBD1. V gave up 5 bases and J gave up 6 bases; unmatched junction bases: 4. Germline V gene data show CDR1 as DFQATT and CDR2 as SNEGSKA (reference sequence). The CDR3 runs 11 residues. The DNA for the CDR3 is TGCAGTGCTGGTAACAGGGGCGAGCAGTACTTC. Translating gives CSAGNRGEQYF.

The J gene is TRBJ2-3, the V gene TRBV6-2 or TRBV6-3, with D hard to call. The CDR3 covers 16 residues. Trimming took off 2 bases at V and 0 bases at J, with 12 bases between the two ends. The germline gives CDR1 MNHEY, CDR2 SVGEGT. The CDR3 sequence is CASSYGQTSSTDTQYF. In DNA, the CDR3 is TGTGCCAGCAGTTACGGGCAGACCTCTAGCACAGATACGCAGTATTTT.

The CDR3 is CASSFGDRGQDEQFF. CDR3 sequence (DNA): TGTGCCAGCAGTTTCGGGGACAGGGGGCAGGATGAGCAGTTCTTC. V gene TRBV28 combines with J gene TRBJ2-1; TRBD1 agrees at 12 bases. The CDR3 is 15 residues long. Germline V lookup: CDR1 MDHEN, CDR2 SYDVKM. V trimming: 3 bases; J trimming: 8 bases; junction bases outside the gene matches: 5.

This clone was seen a handful of times. The chain employs TRBV4-1 and TRBJ2-7; a weak D match, TRBD1 (6 bases). Germline assignment: CDR1 MGHRA and CDR2 YSYEKL. The V gene lost 1 base and the J gene lost 3 bases, with 16 bases spanning the gap. The CDR3 covers 16 residues. The CDR3 loop reads CASSQAWQGQYYEQYF. DNA of the CDR3: TGCGCCAGCAGCCAAGCTTGGCAAGGACAGTACTACGAGCAGTACTTC.

There are many counts of this clone. The chain links TRBV15 to TRBJ2-5; maybe TRBD2 (6 bases). V was shortened by 1 base and J by 5 bases, with 8 bases between the two germline ends. The CDR3 runs to 13 residues. Germline V gives CDR1 LNHNV, CDR2 YYDKDF (reference sequence). The CDR3 coding sequence is TGTGCCACCAGCAGAGCGGGGGACGAGACCCAGTACTTC. Translating it yields CATSRAGDETQYF.

The chain uses TRBV12-3 or TRBV12-4 and TRBJ2-7; possible D gene TRBD1, 5 bases. V was trimmed by 8 bases and J by 6 bases, leaving 17 bases between them. This CDR3 has 13 amino acids. The CDR3 DNA follows: TGTGCCAGCCGTCCCCAGGGTACCATCGAGCAGTACTTC. This gives the protein CASRPQGTIEQYF.

The chain carries TRBV6-5 and TRBJ1-6, with 8 bases that match TRBD1. The CDR3 is 12 residues long. J was trimmed by 10 bases and V by 6 bases; bases with no gene match: 2. Germline assignment: CDR1 MNHEY and CDR2 SVGAGI. The CDR3 spells CASRGQASPLHF. DNA of the CDR3: TGTGCCAGCAGGGGACAGGCCTCACCCCTCCACTTT.

This chain links TRBV5-4 with TRBJ1-4; weak D call: TRBD1 (6 bases). The CDR3 contains 15 residues. Germline CDR1 and CDR2: SGHNT and YYREEE (reference sequence). The V end was cut by 4 bases, the J end by 3 bases, with 13 bases between. The CDR3 nucleotides read TGTGCCAGCAGCCGAAGACAGGCCGCTAATGAAAAACTGTTTTTT. The encoded protein is CASSRRQAANEKLFF. The variable domain in full, completed from reference TRBV5-4 and TRBJ1-4, reads ETGVTQSPTHLIKTRGQQVTLRCSSQSGHNTVSWYQQALGQGPQFIFQYYREEENGRGNFPPRFSGLQFPNYSSELNVNALELDDSALYLCASSRRQAANEKLFFGSGTQLSVL.

V usage is TRBV18 and J usage is TRBJ1-2; D is ambiguous. The ends were cut back, 9 bases at V and 8 bases at J, with 22 bases in the middle. The CDR3 loop spans 14 amino acids. CDR1 is KGHSH, CDR2 LQKENI, per germline. Here the CDR3 reads CASSTLQAAGGYTF. The CDR3 DNA reads as TGTGCCAGTTCGACCTTGCAGGCTGCTGGGGGCTACACCTTC.

The J gene is TRBJ2-2, the V gene TRBV18, with D perhaps matching TRBD1 (5 bases). Germline values: CDR1 KGHSH, CDR2 LQKENI. The CDR3 is 15 amino acids. The ends were cut back, 1 base at V and 8 bases at J, with 14 bases in the middle. DNA for the CDR3: TGTGCCAGCTCACCACTTCAGGGAACAACAGGGGAGCTGTTTTTT. It specifies CASSPLQGTTGELFF.